This T cell receptor (beta chain) was documented in a study of cytomegalovirus exposure and HLA in healthy donors. The wider study: In terms of ancestry, the Caucasian-associated cluster contained about four fifths of the approximately 420 genotyped donors.

With 3 bases clipped from V and 2 bases from J, the junction kept 4 bases outside the gene matches. Germline values: CDR1 LNHDA, CDR2 SQIVND (reference sequence). The CDR3 runs to 15 residues. On this clone itself: Its target is not known.

Primers included in the PCR were 60 Vbeta and 13 Jbeta primers. Original processing methods: Unique TCR beta chains totaled some 78 million in a later count, with around 11 million of them shared. The table came from immunoSEQ multiplex PCR; TCRdb's copy has only in-frame clones and leaves some out. Clone size and V and J calls were adopted from that table, with D and trimming inferred from the DNA. The top ten clones hold less than 4% of a sample with roughly 97,000 clones, approximately 70% of them seen once. Study outcomes and limitations: About 87% or about 30% of the time was how often most TCR beta V segments were productive, according to an earlier analysis.

This sequence joins TRBV19 and TRBJ2-7; 10 nucleotides agree with TRBD1. The source of this sequence is a man aged 35 to 55 in good health and CMV-seronegative. Sequences were obtained from PBMCs. CDR3 residues: CASSIPGQGTYEQYF. In DNA form, the CDR3 reads TGTGCCAGTAGTATCCCGGGACAGGGGACCTACGAGCAGTACTTC.